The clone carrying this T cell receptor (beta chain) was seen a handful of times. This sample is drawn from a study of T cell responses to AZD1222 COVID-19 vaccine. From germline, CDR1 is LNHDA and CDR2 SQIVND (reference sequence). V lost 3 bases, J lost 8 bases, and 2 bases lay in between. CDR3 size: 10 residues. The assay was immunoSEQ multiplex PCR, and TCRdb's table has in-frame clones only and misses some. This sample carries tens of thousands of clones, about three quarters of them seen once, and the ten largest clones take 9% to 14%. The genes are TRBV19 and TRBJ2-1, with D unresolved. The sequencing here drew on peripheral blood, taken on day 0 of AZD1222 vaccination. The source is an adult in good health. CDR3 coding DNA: TGTGCCAGTAGTATCTATGAGCAGTTCTTC. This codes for CASSIYEQFF. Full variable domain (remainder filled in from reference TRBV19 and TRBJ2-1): DGGITQSPKYLFRKEGQNVTLSCEQNLNHDAMYWYRQDPGQGLRLIYYSQIVNDFQKGDIAEGYSVSREKKESFPLTVTSAQKNPTAFYLCASSIYEQFFGPGTRLTVL.